This record concerns one T cell receptor beta chain sequence. What it recognizes is unknown. Germline loops: CDR1 SGHAT, CDR2 FQDESV (reference sequence). Unmatched junction bases numbered 16, after V lost 2 bases and J lost 4 bases. The CDR3 loop spans 18 amino acids. The sample originates from a study of T cells after yellow fever vaccination. Study findings and constraints: Post-booster repertoires contained most primary-vaccination clones again (96% CD4, 85% to 90% CD8). There was a small share of clonotypes that showed up in both the CD4 and CD8 compartments. Peaking on day 5 versus 15, the secondary response was faster but weaker.

TCRdb fed the 5' RACE reads into MiXCR, producing one record per CDR3 protein. Here the sample spans 400,000 or so distinct CDR3 sequences, around 6.5% being singletons. The chain links TRBV11-1 to TRBJ1-1, with 7 bases that match TRBD1. The material was PBMCs, obtained 5 days after the yellow fever booster vaccination. This clonotype was obtained from a young man who received the YFV17D yellow fever vaccine. Here the CDR3 DNA reads TGTGCCAGCAGCTTAAGTTCGCTCAAACAGGGGCTATTCACTGAAGCTTTCTTT. It codes for CASSLSSLKQGLFTEAFF.